A single sample is the source of the 10 T cell receptor beta chains below, sequenced in a study of cytomegalovirus exposure and HLA in healthy donors. PCR primers comprised 60 Vbeta and 13 Jbeta primers. Clones were sequenced by immunoSEQ multiplex PCR, and TCRdb holds only the in-frame ones, with some missing. This sample has over 200,000 clones; approximately 87% occur once, and the top ten carry 1.3%. Sequencing was performed on PBMCs. Receptors were obtained from a human donor in good health.

V usage is TRBV5-1 and J usage is TRBJ2-5; TRBD2 matches 7 bases. V trimming: 2 bases; J trimming: 5 bases; junction bases outside the gene matches: 9. The CDR3 runs 15 residues. Germline CDR1 SGHRS, CDR2 YFSETQ. The CDR3 spells CASSLPPGGEETQYF. In DNA form, the CDR3 reads TGCGCCAGCAGCTTACCCCCGGGGGGAGAGGAGACCCAGTACTTC.

This sequence joins TRBV9 and TRBJ2-2; D ambiguous. Germline V lookup: CDR1 SGDLS, CDR2 YYNGEE. There are 13 residues in the CDR3. The V and J ends lost 3 bases and 6 bases respectively, with 9 bases between them. Here the CDR3 DNA reads TGTGCCAGCAGCGGGGCCCACCCCGGGGAGCTGTTTTTT. Amino acid sequence: CASSGAHPGELFF.

The gene calls are TRBV21-1 and TRBJ2-2; TRBD1 reflects the table's D call only, with no check against the DNA. TRBV21-1 is marked as a pseudogene. This CDR3 comprises 17 residues. CDR3 protein: CASSKVRQGRGTGELFF. In nucleotides, the CDR3 is TGTGCCAGCAGCAAAGTCCGTCAGGGTAGGGGCACCGGGGAGCTGTTTTTT.

The rearrangement joins TRBV14 to TRBJ1-3; D remains unclear. V dropped 1 base and J dropped 10 bases, with 11 bases sitting between them. CDR1 SGHDN and CDR2 FVKESK come from the germline V gene. The length of the CDR3 is 13 residues. This chain's CDR3 is CASSQASPGTIYF. The CDR3 bases are TGTGCCAGCAGCCAAGCGTCGCCGGGGACCATATATTTT.

This sequence joins TRBV5-1 and TRBJ1-3; 9 bases are a match to TRBD1. This CDR3 region has 17 residues. The junction had 12 bases not matched to a gene; V was cut back by 4 bases and J by 4 bases. Germline CDR1 reads SGHRS; CDR2 reads YFSETQ. CDR3 nucleotides: TGCGCCAGCAGCCGGACGACAGGGGGTGAGAAGGGAAACACCATATATTTT. Protein sequence: CASSRTTGGEKGNTIYF.

This clone was found once. The CDR3 DNA reads TGTGCCAGCAGATTGGAGGTCTCGAACACCGGGGAGCTGTTTTTT. It translates to CASRLEVSNTGELFF. The rearrangement links TRBV6-1 to TRBJ2-2, with D possibly being TRBD2 (5 bases). V lost 6 bases and J 0 bases, leaving 11 bases between the germline ends. There are 15 residues in the CDR3. Germline V CDR1 and CDR2: MNHNS, SASEGT.

The chain is built from TRBV19 and TRBJ1-1; D is ambiguous. This CDR3 comprises 14 residues. CDR1 and CDR2 (germline): LNHDA, SQIVND (reference sequence). V lost 5 bases and J lost 1, with 11 bases in between. CDR3 sequence: CASSPGRTNTEAFF. CDR3 coding DNA: TGTGCCAGTAGTCCCGGGAGGACGAACACTGAAGCTTTCTTT.

The chain recombines TRBV2 with TRBJ2-3, with 7 nucleotides matching TRBD1. The CDR3 has 15 amino acids. V trimming: 7 bases; J trimming: 0 bases; junction bases outside the gene matches: 7. Germline V gene lookup returns CDR1 SNHLY and CDR2 FYNNEI. CDR3 region: CASNGQASSTDTQYF. CDR3 sequence (DNA): TGTGCCAGCAATGGACAGGCCTCTAGCACAGATACGCAGTATTTT.

The chain recombines TRBV6-5 with TRBJ2-7; tentative D call: TRBD1 (5 bases). Trimming removed 6 bases from V and 7 bases from J, with 19 bases in between. The germline CDR1 and CDR2 sequences are MNHEY and SVGAGI. This CDR3 is built from 14 residues. CDR3 residues: CASSPGQSLREQYF. The DNA of the CDR3 is TGTGCCAGCAGCCCCGGACAATCTCTGAGGGAGCAGTACTTC.

The chain carries TRBV28 and TRBJ1-4, with D perhaps matching TRBD1 (6 bases). Trimming took 5 bases from V and 7 from J, leaving 17 bases between them. This CDR3 contains 15 residues. Looked up from germline, CDR1 is MDHEN and CDR2 is SYDVKM. Here the CDR3 DNA reads TGTGCCAGCAGTCTCTTACAGGGTTATAGTGAAAAACTGTTTTTT. This codes for CASSLLQGYSEKLFF.